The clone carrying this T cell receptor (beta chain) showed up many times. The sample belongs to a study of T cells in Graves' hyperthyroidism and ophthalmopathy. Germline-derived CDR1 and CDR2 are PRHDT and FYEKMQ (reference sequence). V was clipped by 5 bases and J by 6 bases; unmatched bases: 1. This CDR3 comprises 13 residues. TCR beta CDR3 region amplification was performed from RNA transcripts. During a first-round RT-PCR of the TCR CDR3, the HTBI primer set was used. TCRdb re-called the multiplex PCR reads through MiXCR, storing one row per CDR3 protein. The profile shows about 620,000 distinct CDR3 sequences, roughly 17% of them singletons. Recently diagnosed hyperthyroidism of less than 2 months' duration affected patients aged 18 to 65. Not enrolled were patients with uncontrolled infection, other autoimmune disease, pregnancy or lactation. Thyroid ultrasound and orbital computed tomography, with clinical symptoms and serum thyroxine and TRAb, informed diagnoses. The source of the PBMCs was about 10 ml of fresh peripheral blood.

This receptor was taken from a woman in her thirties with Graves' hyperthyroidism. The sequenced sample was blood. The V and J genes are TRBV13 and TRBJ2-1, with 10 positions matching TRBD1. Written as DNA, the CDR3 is TGTGCCAGCAGCCGGGACAGGGGCAATGAGCAGTTCTTC. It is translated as CASSRDRGNEQFF.